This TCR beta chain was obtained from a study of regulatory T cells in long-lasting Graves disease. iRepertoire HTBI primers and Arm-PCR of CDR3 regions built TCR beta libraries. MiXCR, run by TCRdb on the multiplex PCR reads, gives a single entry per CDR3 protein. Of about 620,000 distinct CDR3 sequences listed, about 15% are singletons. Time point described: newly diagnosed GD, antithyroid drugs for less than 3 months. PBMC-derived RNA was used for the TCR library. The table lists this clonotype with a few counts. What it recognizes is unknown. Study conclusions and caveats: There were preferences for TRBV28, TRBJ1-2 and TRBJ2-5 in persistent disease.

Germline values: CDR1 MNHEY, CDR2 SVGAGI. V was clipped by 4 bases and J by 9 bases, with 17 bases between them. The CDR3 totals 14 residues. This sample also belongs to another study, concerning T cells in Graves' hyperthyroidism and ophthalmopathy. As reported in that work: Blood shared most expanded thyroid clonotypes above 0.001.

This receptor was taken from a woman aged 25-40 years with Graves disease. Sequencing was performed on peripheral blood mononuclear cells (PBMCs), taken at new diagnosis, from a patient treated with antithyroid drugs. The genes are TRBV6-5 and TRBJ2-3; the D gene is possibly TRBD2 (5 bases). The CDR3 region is CASSLSSRGRTQYF. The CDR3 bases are TGTGCCAGCAGTTTATCGTCTAGAGGGCGGACGCAGTATTTT.